This T cell receptor beta chain comes out of a study of blood T cell repertoires in COVID-19. Libraries were prepared by immunoSEQ multiplex PCR; TCRdb keeps only in-frame clonotypes and omits some of them. The sample holds some 380,000 clones, 70% to 90% seen once. CDR1 LGHDT and CDR2 YNNKEL come from the germline V gene (reference sequence). The CDR3 consists of 13 residues. V lost 1 base and J lost 10, with 11 bases in between. Sequencing was performed on PBMCs or T cells enriched from blood (not recorded which). The V and J genes are TRBV3-1 (or the pseudogene TRBV3-2) and TRBJ2-1, with D maybe TRBD1 (6 bases). The origin of this receptor is a woman in her 40s with acute COVID-19. The CDR3 protein is CASSQGLTGEQFF. CDR3 nucleotide sequence: TGTGCCAGCAGCCAAGGGCTAACAGGGGAGCAGTTCTTC.